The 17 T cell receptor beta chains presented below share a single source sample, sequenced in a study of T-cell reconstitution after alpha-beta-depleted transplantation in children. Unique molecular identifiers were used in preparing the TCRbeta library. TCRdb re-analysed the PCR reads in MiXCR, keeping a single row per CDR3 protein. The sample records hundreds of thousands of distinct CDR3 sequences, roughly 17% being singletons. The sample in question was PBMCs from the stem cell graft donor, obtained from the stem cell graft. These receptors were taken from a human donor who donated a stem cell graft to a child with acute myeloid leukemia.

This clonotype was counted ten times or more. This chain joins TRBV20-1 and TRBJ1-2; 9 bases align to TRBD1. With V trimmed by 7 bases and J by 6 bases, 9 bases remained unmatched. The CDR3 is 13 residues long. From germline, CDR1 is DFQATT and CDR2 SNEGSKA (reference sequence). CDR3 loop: CSVATGTGNGYTF. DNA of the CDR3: TGCAGTGTTGCGACCGGGACAGGGAATGGCTACACCTTC.

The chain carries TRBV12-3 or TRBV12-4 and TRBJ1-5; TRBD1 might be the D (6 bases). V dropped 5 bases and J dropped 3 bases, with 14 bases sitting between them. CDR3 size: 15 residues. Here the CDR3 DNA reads TGTGCCAGCAGTCAATCGGGACACCTCAATCAGCCCCAGCATTTT. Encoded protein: CASSQSGHLNQPQHF.

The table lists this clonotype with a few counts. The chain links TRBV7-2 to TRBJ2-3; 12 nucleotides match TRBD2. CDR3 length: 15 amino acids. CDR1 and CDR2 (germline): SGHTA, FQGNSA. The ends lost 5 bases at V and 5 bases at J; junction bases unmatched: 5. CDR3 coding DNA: TGTGCCAGCAGCCCTAGCGGGGGGGCTTTAGATACGCAGTATTTT. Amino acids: CASSPSGGALDTQYF.

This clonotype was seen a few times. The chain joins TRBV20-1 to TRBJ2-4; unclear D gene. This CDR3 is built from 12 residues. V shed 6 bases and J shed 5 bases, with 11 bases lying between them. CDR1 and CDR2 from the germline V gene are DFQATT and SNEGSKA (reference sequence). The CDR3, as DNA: TGCAGTGCCACAAGATCCGAAAACATTCAGTACTTC. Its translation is CSATRSENIQYF.

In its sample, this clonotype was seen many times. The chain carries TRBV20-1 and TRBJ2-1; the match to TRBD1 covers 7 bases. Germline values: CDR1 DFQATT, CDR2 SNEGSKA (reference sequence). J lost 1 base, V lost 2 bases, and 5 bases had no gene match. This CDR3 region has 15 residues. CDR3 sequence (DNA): TGCAGTGCTAGATCCCGACAGGGATCCTACAATGAGCAGTTCTTC. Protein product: CSARSRQGSYNEQFF.

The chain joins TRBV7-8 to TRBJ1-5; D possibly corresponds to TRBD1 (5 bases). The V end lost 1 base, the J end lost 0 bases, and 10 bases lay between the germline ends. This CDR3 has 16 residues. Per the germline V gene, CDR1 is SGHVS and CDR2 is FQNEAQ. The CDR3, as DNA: TGTGCCAGCAGCTTAGACAGGTTATATAGCAATCAGCCCCAGCATTTT. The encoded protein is CASSLDRLYSNQPQHF. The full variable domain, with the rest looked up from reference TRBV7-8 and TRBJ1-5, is GAGVSQSPRYKVAKRGQDVALRCDPISGHVSLFWYQQALGQGPEFLTYFQNEAQLDKSGLPSDRFFAERPEGSVSTLKIQRTQQEDSAVYLCASSLDRLYSNQPQHFGDGTRLSIL.

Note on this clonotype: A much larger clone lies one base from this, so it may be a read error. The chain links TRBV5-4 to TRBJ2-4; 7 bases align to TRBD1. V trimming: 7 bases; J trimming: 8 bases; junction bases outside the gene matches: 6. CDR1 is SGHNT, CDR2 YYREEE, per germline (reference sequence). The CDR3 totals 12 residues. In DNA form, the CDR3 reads TGTGCCAGCGGCTCCCAGGGGGACATTCAGTACTTC. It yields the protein CASGSQGDIQYF. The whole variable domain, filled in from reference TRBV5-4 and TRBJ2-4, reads ETGVTQSPTHLIKTRGQQVTLRCSSQSGHNTVSWYQQALGQGPQFIFQYYREEENGRGNFPPRFSGLQFPNYSSELNVNALELDDSALYLCASGSQGDIQYFGAGTRLSVL.

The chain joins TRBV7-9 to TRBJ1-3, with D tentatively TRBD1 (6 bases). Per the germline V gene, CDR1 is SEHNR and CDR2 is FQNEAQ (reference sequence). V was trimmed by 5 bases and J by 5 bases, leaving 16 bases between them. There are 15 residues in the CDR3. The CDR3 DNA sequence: TGTGCCAGCAGCCCAGCGGGGGGGCGGCGAAACACCATATATTTT. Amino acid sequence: CASSPAGGRRNTIYF.

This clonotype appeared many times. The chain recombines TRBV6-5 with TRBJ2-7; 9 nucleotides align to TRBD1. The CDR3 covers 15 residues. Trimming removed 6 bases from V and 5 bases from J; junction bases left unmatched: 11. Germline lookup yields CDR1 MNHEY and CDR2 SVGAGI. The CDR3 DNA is TGTGCCAGCAGCCCCGCTCCGGGACAGGGCCACGAGCAGTACTTC. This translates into CASSPAPGQGHEQYF.

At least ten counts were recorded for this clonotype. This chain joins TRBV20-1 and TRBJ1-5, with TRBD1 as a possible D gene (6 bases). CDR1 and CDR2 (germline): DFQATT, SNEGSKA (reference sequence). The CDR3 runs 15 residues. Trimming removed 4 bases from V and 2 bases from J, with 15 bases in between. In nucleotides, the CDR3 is TGCAGTGCTAAAAAGGGGGACACCGGCAATCAGCCCCAGCATTTT. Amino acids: CSAKKGDTGNQPQHF.

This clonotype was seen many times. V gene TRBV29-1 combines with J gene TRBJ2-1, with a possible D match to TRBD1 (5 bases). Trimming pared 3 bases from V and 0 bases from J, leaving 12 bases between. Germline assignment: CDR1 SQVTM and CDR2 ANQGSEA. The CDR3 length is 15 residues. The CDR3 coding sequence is TGCAGCGTTGAGGTGGACACGAGCTCCTACAATGAGCAGTTCTTC. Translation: CSVEVDTSSYNEQFF.

CDR3 sequence (DNA): TGCAGTGCGGGAGGTTCTCTCTATGGCTACACCTTC. Protein: CSAGGSLYGYTF. This chain uses TRBV20-1 with TRBJ1-2; D gene unclear. V was trimmed by 6 bases and J by 4 bases, leaving 12 bases between them. The CDR3 has 12 residues. Per germline, CDR1 DFQATT and CDR2 SNEGSKA (reference sequence).

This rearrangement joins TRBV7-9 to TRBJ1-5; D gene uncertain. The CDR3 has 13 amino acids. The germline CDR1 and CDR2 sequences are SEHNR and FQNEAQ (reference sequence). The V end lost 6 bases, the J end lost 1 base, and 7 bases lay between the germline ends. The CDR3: CASSSTSNQPQHF. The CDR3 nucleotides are TGTGCCAGCAGTAGTACCAGCAATCAGCCCCAGCATTTT.

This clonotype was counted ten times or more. CDR3 amino acids: CASTRTGGRWTEAFF. For the CDR3, the DNA is TGTGCCAGCACCCGGACAGGCGGGAGGTGGACTGAAGCTTTCTTT. The V gene is TRBV12-3 or TRBV12-4, the J gene TRBJ1-1, with 7 nucleotides matching TRBD1. The CDR3 sequence is 15 residues long. V was clipped by 7 bases and J by 5 bases; unmatched bases: 13.

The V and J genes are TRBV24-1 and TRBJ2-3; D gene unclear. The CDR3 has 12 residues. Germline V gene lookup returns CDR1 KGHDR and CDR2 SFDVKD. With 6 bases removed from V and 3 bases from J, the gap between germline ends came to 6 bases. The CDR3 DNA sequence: TGTGCCACCAGTTCTGGGACAGATACGCAGTATTTT. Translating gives CATSSGTDTQYF.

CDR3 region: CASSFDRDRYNEQFF. CDR3 DNA: TGTGCCAGCAGTTTCGACCGGGACAGGTACAATGAGCAGTTCTTC. The chain links TRBV12-3 or TRBV12-4 to TRBJ2-1, with 8 bases lining up with TRBD1. V was clipped by 3 bases and J by 4 bases; unmatched bases: 5. This CDR3 comprises 15 residues.

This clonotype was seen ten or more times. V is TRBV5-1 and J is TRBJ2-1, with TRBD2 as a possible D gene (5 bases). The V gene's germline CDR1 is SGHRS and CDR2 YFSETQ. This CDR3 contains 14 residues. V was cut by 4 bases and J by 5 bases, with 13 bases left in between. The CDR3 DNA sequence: TGCGCCAGCAGCCGGATTACAGCGGACAATGAGCAGTTCTTC. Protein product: CASSRITADNEQFF.